The T cell receptor beta chain under discussion was sequenced for a study of blood T cell repertoires in COVID-19 (dated by TCRdb to 2019 to 2021). Regarding the research as a whole: Collaborator samples came from the United States, Italy and Spain and covered acute and convalescent phases of COVID-19. The prospective study material was composed of cDNA or gDNA derived from T cells, B-cell-depleted T cells, or PBMCs. Subjects who had been exposed to COVID-19, were actively infected with it, or had recovered from it provided the deeply sampled blood TCRbeta repertoires that made up the dataset. The repertoires were released in a freely available public database intended as a resource for research on the immune response to SARS-CoV-2. Samples were obtained from the ongoing ImmuneRACE study (first 160 participants) and from some 1,200 subjects provided by 6 global collaborators. A de-identified subject ID, COVID-19 status, age in years and sex were almost always included in the sample metadata. Where available, HLA class I and class II types were obtained from metadata supplied by the sample provider rather than from assay-based typing. Results the study describes overall, beyond this receptor: The quantity of clinical and demographic metadata differed by source and by participant and was supplied without curation.

In the prospective study, participants were about 18 to 95 years old, resided in around 25 geographic areas of the United States, and were enrolled through a virtual design. Cohort assignment in the prospective study relied on participant-reported clinical history from a screening survey and a study questionnaire. Mobile phlebotomists in the prospective study collected whole blood, serum and a nasopharyngeal or oropharyngeal swab from every participant. Prospective study participants could optionally give additional blood draws and questionnaires over an approximately 2-month period. Before DNA extraction, prospective study blood samples were shipped either frozen or at room temperature. The CDR3 numbers 13 residues from cysteine through phenylalanine. Only the CDR3 portion is preserved as DNA: 39 bases, with reading frame beginning at the first base. As encoded in the germline V gene, CDR1 is SQVTM while CDR2 is ANQGSEA. Unmatched junction bases come to 5, with V trimmed by 6 bases and J by 2 bases.

TCRbeta CDR3 regions were amplified from genomic DNA by means of the immunoSEQ Assay, a bias-controlled multiplex PCR. In the original analysis: The number of nucleated cells in each sample was estimated from the amplification of reference gene primers within the assay. Sequence reads were collapsed and filtered to measure the absolute abundance of every unique TCRbeta CDR3 rearrangement. For each sample, productive Simpson clonality was calculated as the square root of Simpson's diversity index across productive rearrangements. TCRdb limited this immuneACCESS table to in-frame rearrangements with V and J called. A share of clones is missing; checked studies link under half to unresolved V genes, and the rest is unexplained. The V and J calls and clone size were taken over from that table, and D and trimming were inferred from the DNA. This sample comprises 400,000 to 550,000 clones, nearly 90% of them detected only once. The top ten clones comprise roughly 1.8% of the sample.

A word on this clone: Its antigen specificity is not known. Base qualities are not provided; no much larger clone lies one nucleotide away.

The sequence joins TRBV29-1 to TRBJ2-5; 8 bases in between match TRBD2. The sample comprised PBMCs or T cells enriched from blood (not recorded which). This TCR derives from a woman between 18 and 29 years old with acute COVID-19. The CDR3 reads as follows: CSVSGTRQETQYF. The nucleotide sequence is TGCAGCGTCTCTGGGACTAGACAAGAGACCCAGTACTTC.